A selection of T cell receptor beta chains follows, all from one sample in a study of stem cell transplantation in POMP-related autoinflammatory disease. The repertoire was sequenced with immunoSEQ multiplex PCR; TCRdb's copy has only in-frame clones and lacks some. The sample lists around 32,000 clones; about 90% were seen once. The source material was CD4+ T cells from PBMCs, sampled before stem cell transplantation. The receptors were sampled from a human donor with POMP-related autoinflammation and immune dysregulation (PRAID). Each CDR3 is given with its conserved first and last residue. The D gene is left open where the match is weak. Not all rows give a size; the values are once, few, many and, for expanded clones, a class.

CASSYFRDRGHGYTF TGTGCCAGCAGCTACTTCCGGGACAGGGGGCATGGCTACACCTTC - TRBD1 TRBJ1-2 TRBV5-6
CASSRRQVTNTGELFF TGCGCCAGCAGCCGGCGACAGGTTACAAACACCGGGGAGCTGTTTTTT - - TRBJ2-2 TRBV4-1
CSAARDEQFF TGCAGTGCTGCCCGGGATGAGCAGTTCTTC - - TRBJ2-1 TRBV20-1
CASSLGGSNTEAFF TGTGCCAGCAGCTTAGGAGGCAGTAACACTGAAGCTTTCTTT few - TRBJ1-1 TRBV5-4
CASSRPWGGELFF TGTGCCAGCAGTAGACCTTGGGGGGGGGAGCTGTTTTTT - - TRBJ2-2 TRBV28
CASSLGGEYNEKLFF TGTGCCAGCAGCTTGGGAGGGGAATACAATGAAAAACTGTTTTTT - - TRBJ1-4 TRBV5-5
CASSPRDYTQYF TGTGCCAGCAGCCCCCGGGACTATACGCAGTATTTT - - TRBJ2-3 TRBV14
CASSLGRLNGDTQYF TGCGCCAGCAGCTTGGGACGGCTCAACGGGGATACGCAGTATTTT - - TRBJ2-3 TRBV5-1
CASSPPGPSGANVLTF TGTGCCAGCTCACCACCGGGTCCCTCTGGGGCCAACGTCCTGACTTTC once - TRBJ2-6 TRBV18
CASSIVRVADTQYF TGTGCCAGCTCAATTGTGAGGGTTGCAGATACGCAGTATTTT - - TRBJ2-3 TRBV18
CASSTSRTETQYF TGCGCCAGCAGCACCTCTAGGACGGAGACCCAGTACTTC - - TRBJ2-5 TRBV5-1
CATGLAGGRGTQYF TGTGCCACCGGACTAGCGGGCGGCCGGGGGACCCAGTACTTC - TRBD2 TRBJ2-5 TRBV6-6
CASSLVGRDTQRTDTQYF TGTGCCAGCAGCTTAGTTGGCCGGGACACTCAGCGAACAGATACGCAGTATTTT - - TRBJ2-3 TRBV7-6
CASSEPGTSVEVGDYRGYNEQFF TGTGCCAGCAGTGAGCCCGGGACTAGCGTCGAGGTGGGTGACTACCGCGGCTACAATGAGCAGTTCTTC - TRBD2 TRBJ2-1 TRBV2
CASSSRRVLNEQFF TGTGCCAGCAGCTCTAGGAGAGTGCTGAATGAGCAGTTCTTC - - TRBJ2-1 TRBV28
CASSLLGGQVNSPLHF TGTGCCAGCAGCCTATTGGGGGGGCAGGTTAATTCACCCCTCCACTTT - - TRBJ1-6 TRBV5-6
CASSHVTGTSNEKLFF TGTGCCAGCAGCCACGTCACCGGGACATCGAATGAAAAACTGTTTTTT - - TRBJ1-4 TRBV4-2
CASSDTAGTKRGKQFF TGTGCCAGCAGTGATACCGCCGGGACAAAGAGGGGTAAGCAGTTCTTC - - TRBJ2-1 TRBV25-1
CASSKNRGNYGYTF TGTGCCAGCAGCAAAAACAGGGGGAACTATGGCTACACCTTC - TRBD1 TRBJ1-2 TRBV5-4
CASSIPGQGWYEQYF TGTGCCAGCAGCATACCGGGACAGGGGTGGTACGAGCAGTACTTC - TRBD1 TRBJ2-7 TRBV5-4
CAISPTGLNQPQHF TGTGCCATCAGCCCGACAGGCCTTAATCAGCCCCAGCATTTT - - TRBJ1-5 TRBV10-3
CASSADREYEQYF TGTGCCAGCAGCGCGGACAGGGAATACGAGCAGTACTTC - TRBD1 TRBJ2-7 TRBV11-1
CASSLGTASGANVLTF TGTGCCAGCAGCTTAGGGACAGCCTCTGGGGCCAACGTCCTGACTTTC once - TRBJ2-6 TRBV7-9
CASSSKIGGITDTQYF TGTGCCAGCAGCTCGAAAATCGGGGGGATAACAGATACGCAGTATTTT - TRBD2 TRBJ2-3 TRBV5-4
CASKVFFYNEQFF TGTGCCAGCAAGGTGTTCTTCTACAATGAGCAGTTCTTC - - TRBJ2-1 TRBV2
CASSVVAAYNEQFF TGTGCCAGCAGCGTAGTAGCCGCGTACAATGAGCAGTTCTTC - - TRBJ2-1 TRBV9
CASSQDNRLLAGELFF TGCGCCAGCAGCCAAGATAATCGGCTGCTTGCCGGGGAGCTGTTTTTT - - TRBJ2-2 TRBV4-1
CASSLGGRSYEQYF TGTGCCAGCAGTTTAGGGGGCAGAAGCTACGAGCAGTACTTC - - TRBJ2-7 TRBV28
CASSRDRGTDTQYF TGTGCCAGCAGCCGGGACAGGGGCACAGATACGCAGTATTTT - TRBD1 TRBJ2-3 TRBV11-1
CASSSPRDGGYTF TGTGCCAGCAGTTCCCCCCGGGACGGTGGCTACACCTTC - - TRBJ1-2 TRBV6-5
CASRWTSGGSTDTQYF TGCGCCAGCAGGTGGACTAGCGGGGGAAGCACAGATACGCAGTATTTT - TRBD2 TRBJ2-3 TRBV5-1
CASIVEFETQYF TGTGCCAGCATAGTAGAATTCGAGACCCAGTACTTC - - TRBJ2-5 TRBV2
CASSLDPQGLAAQETQYF TGCGCCAGCAGCTTGGACCCCCAGGGACTAGCGGCACAAGAGACCCAGTACTTC - TRBD2 TRBJ2-5 TRBV5-1
CASSLAMNTEAFF TGTGCCAGCAGTTTAGCAATGAACACTGAAGCTTTCTTT - - TRBJ1-1 TRBV6-1
CASSLELAGGNNEQFF TGCGCCAGCAGCTTGGAACTAGCGGGGGGCAACAATGAGCAGTTCTTC - TRBD2 TRBJ2-1 TRBV5-1
CASSYGGGIQYF TGTGCCAGCAGTTACGGGGGAGGGATTCAGTACTTC once TRBD2 TRBJ2-4 TRBV6-5
CAISPTGTSVNNEQFF TGTGCCATCAGTCCGACCGGGACTAGCGTTAACAATGAGCAGTTCTTC - TRBD2 TRBJ2-1 TRBV10-3
CASSLGHRYEQYF TGTGCCAGCAGCCTCGGACATCGCTACGAGCAGTACTTC - - TRBJ2-7 TRBV25-1
CASSLVGGYEQYF TGTGCCAGCAGCTTAGTGGGTGGCTACGAGCAGTACTTC - - TRBJ2-7 TRBV11-2
CAISEWQMNTEAFF TGTGCCATCAGTGAGTGGCAGATGAACACTGAAGCTTTCTTT - - TRBJ1-1 TRBV10-3
CASSMGQGEKLFF TGTGCCAGTAGTATGGGACAGGGTGAAAAACTGTTTTTT - TRBD1 TRBJ1-4 TRBV19
CASSPTSGDEQYF TGTGCCAGCAGCCCTACTTCTGGAGACGAGCAGTACTTC - - TRBJ2-7 TRBV9
CASSRRGTETQYF TGTGCCAGCAGTAGGAGGGGTACGGAGACCCAGTACTTC - - TRBJ2-5 TRBV27
CATSRVQYNEQFF TGTGCCACCAGCAGAGTGCAGTACAATGAGCAGTTCTTC - - TRBJ2-1 TRBV15
CASSHRQGTNYGYTF TGCGCCAGCAGCCACCGACAGGGGACTAACTATGGCTACACCTTC - TRBD1 TRBJ1-2 TRBV4-1
CASSLGQGGGEQFF TGCGCCAGCAGCTTGGGACAGGGTGGGGGTGAGCAGTTCTTC - TRBD1 TRBJ2-1 TRBV5-1
CASSSGLAGWFSYNEQFF TGTGCCAGCAGCTCGGGACTAGCGGGATGGTTCTCCTACAATGAGCAGTTCTTC once TRBD2 TRBJ2-1 TRBV5-6
CASSFLRLAVPGTQYF TGTGCCAGCAGTTTCCTCCGACTAGCGGTCCCGGGTACGCAGTATTTT - TRBD2 TRBJ2-3 TRBV27
CASSLRPLSSGNTIYF TGTGCCAGCAGCTTACGCCCTTTGAGCTCTGGAAACACCATATATTTT - - TRBJ1-3 TRBV7-2
CASSSRLAGGQETQYF TGTGCCAGCAGCTCGCGACTAGCGGGGGGGCAAGAGACCCAGTACTTC - TRBD2 TRBJ2-5 TRBV9
CATSSPRTAGAGLGETQYF TGTGCCACCAGCAGTCCCCGTACGGCAGGGGCAGGCCTGGGGGAGACCCAGTACTTC - - TRBJ2-5 TRBV15
CASTGTGAAYEQYF TGTGCCAGCACCGGGACAGGGGCAGCCTACGAGCAGTACTTC - TRBD1 TRBJ2-7 TRBV7-9